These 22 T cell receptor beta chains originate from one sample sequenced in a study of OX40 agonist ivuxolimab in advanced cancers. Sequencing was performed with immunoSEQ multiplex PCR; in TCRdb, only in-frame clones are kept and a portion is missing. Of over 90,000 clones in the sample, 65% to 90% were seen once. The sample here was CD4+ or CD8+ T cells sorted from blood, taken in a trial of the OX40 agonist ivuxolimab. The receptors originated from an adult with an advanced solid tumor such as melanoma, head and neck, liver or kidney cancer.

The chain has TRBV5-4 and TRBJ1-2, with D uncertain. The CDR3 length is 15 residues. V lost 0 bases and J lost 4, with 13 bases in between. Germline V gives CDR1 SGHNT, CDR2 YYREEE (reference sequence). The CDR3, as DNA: TGTGCCAGCAGCTTGGATTTCGGGCCGTTCTATGGCTACACCTTC. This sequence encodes CASSLDFGPFYGYTF.

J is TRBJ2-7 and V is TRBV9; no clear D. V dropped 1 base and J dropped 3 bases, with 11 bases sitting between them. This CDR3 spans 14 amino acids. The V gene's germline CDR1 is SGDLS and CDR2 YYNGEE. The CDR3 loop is CASSVSPAHYEQYF. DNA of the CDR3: TGTGCCAGCAGCGTAAGCCCGGCCCACTACGAGCAGTACTTC.

The CDR3 protein is CASSMGGTEAFF. The CDR3 DNA sequence: TGTGCCAGTAGTATGGGGGGGACAGAAGCTTTCTTT. V usage is TRBV19 and J usage is TRBJ1-1; D is perhaps TRBD1 (6 bases). V lost 3 bases to trimming and J lost 8 bases, with 10 bases between them. CDR1 and CDR2 (germline): LNHDA, SQIVND (reference sequence). The CDR3 consists of 12 residues. The entire variable domain, with the rest obtained from reference TRBV19 and TRBJ1-1, is as follows: DGGITQSPKYLFRKEGQNVTLSCEQNLNHDAMYWYRQDPGQGLRLIYYSQIVNDFQKGDIAEGYSVSREKKESFPLTVTSAQKNPTAFYLCASSMGGTEAFFGQGTRLTVV.

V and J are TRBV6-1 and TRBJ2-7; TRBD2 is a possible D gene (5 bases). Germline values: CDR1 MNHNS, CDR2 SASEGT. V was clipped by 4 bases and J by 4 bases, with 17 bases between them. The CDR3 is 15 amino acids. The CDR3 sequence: CASSGGYSQSYEQYF. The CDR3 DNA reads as TGTGCCAGCAGTGGAGGGTATTCTCAGTCATACGAGCAGTACTTC.

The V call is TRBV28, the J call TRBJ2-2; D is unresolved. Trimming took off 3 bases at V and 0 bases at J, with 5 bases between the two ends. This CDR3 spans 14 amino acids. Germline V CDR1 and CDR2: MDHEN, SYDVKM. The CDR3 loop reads CASSFGANTGELFF. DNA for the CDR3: TGTGCCAGCAGTTTTGGGGCGAACACCGGGGAGCTGTTTTTT.

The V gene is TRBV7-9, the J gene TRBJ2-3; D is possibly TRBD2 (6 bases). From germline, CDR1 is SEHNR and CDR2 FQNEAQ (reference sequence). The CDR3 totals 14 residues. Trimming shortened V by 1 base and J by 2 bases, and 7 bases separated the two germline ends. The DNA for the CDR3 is TGTGCCAGCAGCTTAGGCGGGAACACAGATACGCAGTATTTT. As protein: CASSLGGNTDTQYF. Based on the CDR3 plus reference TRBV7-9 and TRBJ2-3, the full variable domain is DTGVSQNPRHKITKRGQNVTFRCDPISEHNRLYWYRQTLGQGPEFLTYFQNEAQLEKSRLLSDRFSAERPKGSFSTLEIQRTEQGDSAMYLCASSLGGNTDTQYFGPGTRLTVL.

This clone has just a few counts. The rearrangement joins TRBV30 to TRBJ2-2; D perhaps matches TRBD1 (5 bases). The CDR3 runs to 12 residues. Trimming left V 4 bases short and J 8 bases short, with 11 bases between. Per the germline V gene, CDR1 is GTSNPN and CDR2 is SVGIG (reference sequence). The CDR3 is CAWTKGLGELFF. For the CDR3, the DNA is TGTGCCTGGACGAAGGGGCTGGGGGAGCTGTTTTTT.

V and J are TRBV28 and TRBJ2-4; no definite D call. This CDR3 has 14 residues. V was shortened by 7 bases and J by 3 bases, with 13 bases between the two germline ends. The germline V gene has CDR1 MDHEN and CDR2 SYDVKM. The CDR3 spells CASIETGYKNIQYF. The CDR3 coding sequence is TGTGCCAGCATCGAGACGGGCTACAAAAACATTCAGTACTTC.

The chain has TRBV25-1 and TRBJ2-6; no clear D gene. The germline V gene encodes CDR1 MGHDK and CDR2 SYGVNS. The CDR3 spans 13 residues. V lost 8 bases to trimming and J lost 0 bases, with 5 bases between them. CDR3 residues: CASRNSGANVLTF. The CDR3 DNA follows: TGTGCCAGCCGGAACTCTGGGGCCAACGTCCTGACTTTC.

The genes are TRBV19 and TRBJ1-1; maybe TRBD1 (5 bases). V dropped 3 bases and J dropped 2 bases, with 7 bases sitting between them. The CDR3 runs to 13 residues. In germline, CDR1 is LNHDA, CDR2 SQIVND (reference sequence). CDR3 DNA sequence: TGTGCCAGTAGTATGGGGCATAACACTGAAGCTTTCTTT. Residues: CASSMGHNTEAFF. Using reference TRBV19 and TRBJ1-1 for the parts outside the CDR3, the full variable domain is DGGITQSPKYLFRKEGQNVTLSCEQNLNHDAMYWYRQDPGQGLRLIYYSQIVNDFQKGDIAEGYSVSREKKESFPLTVTSAQKNPTAFYLCASSMGHNTEAFFGQGTRLTVV.

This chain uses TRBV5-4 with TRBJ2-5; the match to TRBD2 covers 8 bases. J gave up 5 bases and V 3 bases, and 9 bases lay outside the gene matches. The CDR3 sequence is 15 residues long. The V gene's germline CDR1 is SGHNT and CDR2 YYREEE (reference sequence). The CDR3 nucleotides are TGTGCCAGCAGCTCCCGGGAGGGCGCAGGGGAGACCCAGTACTTC. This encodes CASSSREGAGETQYF.

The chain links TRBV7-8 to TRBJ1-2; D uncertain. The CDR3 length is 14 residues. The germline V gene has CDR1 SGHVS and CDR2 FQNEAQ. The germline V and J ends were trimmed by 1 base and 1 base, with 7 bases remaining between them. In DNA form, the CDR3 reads TGTGCCAGCAGCTTAGAAGCCAATAACTATGGCTACACCTTC. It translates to CASSLEANNYGYTF.

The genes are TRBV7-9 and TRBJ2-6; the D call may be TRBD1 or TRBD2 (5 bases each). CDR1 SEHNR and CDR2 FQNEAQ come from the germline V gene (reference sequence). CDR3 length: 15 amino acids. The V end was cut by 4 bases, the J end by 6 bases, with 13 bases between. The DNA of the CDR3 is TGTGCCAGCAGCTCCGAGAGGGGCTTGGCCAACGTCCTGACTTTC. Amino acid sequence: CASSSERGLANVLTF. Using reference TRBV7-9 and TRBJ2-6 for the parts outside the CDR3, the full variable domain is DTGVSQNPRHKITKRGQNVTFRCDPISEHNRLYWYRQTLGQGPEFLTYFQNEAQLEKSRLLSDRFSAERPKGSFSTLEIQRTEQGDSAMYLCASSSERGLANVLTFGAGSRLTVL.

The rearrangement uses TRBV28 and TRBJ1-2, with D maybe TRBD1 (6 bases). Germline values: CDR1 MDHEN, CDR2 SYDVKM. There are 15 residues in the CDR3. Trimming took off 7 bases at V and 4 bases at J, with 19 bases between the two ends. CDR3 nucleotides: TGTGCCAGCAACCTAAACAGGGCCCAGGGCTATGGCTACACCTTC. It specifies CASNLNRAQGYGYTF.

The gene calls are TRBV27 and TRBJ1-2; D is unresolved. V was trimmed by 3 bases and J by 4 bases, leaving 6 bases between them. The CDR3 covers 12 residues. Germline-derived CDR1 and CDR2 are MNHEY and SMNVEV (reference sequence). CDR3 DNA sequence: TGTGCCAGCAGTTTTACACGCTATGGCTACACCTTC. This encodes CASSFTRYGYTF.

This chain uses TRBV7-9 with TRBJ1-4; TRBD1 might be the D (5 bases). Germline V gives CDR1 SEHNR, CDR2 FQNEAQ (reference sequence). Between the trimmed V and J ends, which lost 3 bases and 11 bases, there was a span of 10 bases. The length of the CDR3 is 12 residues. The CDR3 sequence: CASSLNGGKLFF. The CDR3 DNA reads TGTGCCAGCAGCTTGAACGGGGGGAAACTGTTTTTT.

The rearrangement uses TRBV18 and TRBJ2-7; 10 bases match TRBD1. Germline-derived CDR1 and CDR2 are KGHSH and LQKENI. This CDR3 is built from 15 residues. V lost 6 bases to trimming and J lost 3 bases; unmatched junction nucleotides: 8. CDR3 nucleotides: TGTGCCAGCTCTCCTTCCGGGACAGGGGTCTACGAGCAGTACTTC. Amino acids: CASSPSGTGVYEQYF.

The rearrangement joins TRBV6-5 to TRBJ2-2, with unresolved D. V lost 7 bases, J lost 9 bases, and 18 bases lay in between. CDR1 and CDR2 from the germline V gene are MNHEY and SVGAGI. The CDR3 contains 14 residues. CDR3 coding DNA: TGTGCCAGCATGATGTCTAAGCACCGCCGGGAGCTGTTTTTT. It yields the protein CASMMSKHRRELFF.

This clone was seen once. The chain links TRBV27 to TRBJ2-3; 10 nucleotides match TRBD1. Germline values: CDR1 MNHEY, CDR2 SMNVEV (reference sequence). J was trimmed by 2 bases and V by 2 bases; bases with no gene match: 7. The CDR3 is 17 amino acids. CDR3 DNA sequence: TGTGCCAGCAGTTTAAAGGGACAGGGGTTTTCCACAGATACGCAGTATTTT. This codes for CASSLKGQGFSTDTQYF.

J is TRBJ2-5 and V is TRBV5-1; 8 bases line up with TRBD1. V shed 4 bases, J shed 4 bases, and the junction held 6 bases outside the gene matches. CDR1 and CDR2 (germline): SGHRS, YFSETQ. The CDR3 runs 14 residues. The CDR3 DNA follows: TGCGCCAGCAGCGGACAGGGTGTCTTAGAGACCCAGTACTTC. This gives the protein CASSGQGVLETQYF.

DNA for the CDR3: TGTGCCAGCAGCAAACACGCGACCGGCCTAGGTGGACAGCCCCAGCATTTT. This codes for CASSKHATGLGGQPQHF. The V call is TRBV21-1, the J call TRBJ1-5. TRBV21-1 is a recognized pseudogene. This CDR3 comprises 17 residues.

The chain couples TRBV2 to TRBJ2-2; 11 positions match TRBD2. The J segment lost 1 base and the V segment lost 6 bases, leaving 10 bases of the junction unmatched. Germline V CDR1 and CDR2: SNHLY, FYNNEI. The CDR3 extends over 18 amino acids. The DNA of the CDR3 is TGTGCCAGCAGCACTAGCGGGAGTCTAAGTGGGAACACCGGGGAGCTGTTTTTT. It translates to CASSTSGSLSGNTGELFF.